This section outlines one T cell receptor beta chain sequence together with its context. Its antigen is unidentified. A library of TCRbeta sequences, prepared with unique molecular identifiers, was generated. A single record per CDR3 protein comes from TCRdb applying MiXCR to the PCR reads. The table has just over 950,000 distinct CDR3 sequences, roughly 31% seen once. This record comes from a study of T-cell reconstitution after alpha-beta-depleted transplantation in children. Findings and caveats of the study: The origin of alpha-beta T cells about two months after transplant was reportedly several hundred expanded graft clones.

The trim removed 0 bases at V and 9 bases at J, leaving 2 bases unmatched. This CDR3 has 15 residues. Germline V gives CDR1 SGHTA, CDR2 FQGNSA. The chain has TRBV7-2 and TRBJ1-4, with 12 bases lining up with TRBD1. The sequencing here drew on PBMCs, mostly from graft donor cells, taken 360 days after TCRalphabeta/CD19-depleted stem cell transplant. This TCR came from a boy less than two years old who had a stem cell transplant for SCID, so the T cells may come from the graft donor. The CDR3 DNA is TGTGCCAGCAGCTTAGCCGGGACAGGGGGCAAAAAACTGTTTTTT. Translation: CASSLAGTGGKKLFF.